This TCR beta chain was captured by sequencing in a study of blood T cell repertoires in COVID-19. Across the whole study: Both acute and convalescent COVID-19 samples were obtained from the United States, Italy and Spain. The cDNA or gDNA used as material had been derived from T cells, B-cell-depleted T cells, or PBMCs.

Profiling relied on immunoSEQ multiplex PCR, and the TCRdb table lists in-frame clones only, not all of them. This table has just under 55,000 clones, roughly 90% appearing once. This clone has only a few counts. Germline CDR1 and CDR2: LGHNA and YSLEER. Trimming stripped 0 bases from V and 7 bases from J, with 10 bases between. The CDR3 has 14 amino acids. The V and J genes are TRBV4-3 and TRBJ1-3; no reliable D call. This receptor was taken from a man aged 50 to 59 with acute or convalescent COVID-19. The sequencing sample was made of peripheral blood. CDR3 in amino acids: CASSQDRGFNTIYF. The DNA for the CDR3 is TGCGCCAGCAGCCAAGATCGCGGTTTCAACACCATATATTTT.